The rows below give T cell receptor beta chains drawn from one sample of a study of T cells after yellow fever vaccination. TCRdb analysed the 5' RACE reads with MiXCR anew, one entry per CDR3 protein. The sample shows hundreds of thousands of distinct CDR3 sequences, about 14% of them seen only once. The sample was PBMCs, taken on the day of the yellow fever booster vaccination. The origin of the receptors is a man between 25 and 39 years old who received the YFV17D yellow fever vaccine. Each CDR3 is given with its conserved first and last residue. A D gene is named only where the DNA matches it firmly. Clone size is stated in some rows and not others, as once, few, many or a class when expanded.

v_call	j_call	clone_size	d_call	cdr3_length	cdr3_nt	cdr3_aa
TRBV15	TRBJ2-2	-	-	13	TGTGCCACCAGCAGAGGTCAGGCCGGGGAGCTGTTTTTT	CATSRGQAGELFF
TRBV9	TRBJ2-1	many	-	12	TGTGCCAGCAGCCCCCAGTTGGGTGAGCAGTTCTTC	CASSPQLGEQFF
TRBV27	TRBJ1-5	few	-	14	TGTGCCAGCAAGAAGTGGCAGGGGAATCAGCCCCAGCATTTT	CASKKWQGNQPQHF
TRBV5-1	TRBJ1-2	-	-	15	TGCGCCAGCAGCTTGGACGGGACAACTAACTATGGCTACACCTTC	CASSLDGTTNYGYTF
TRBV6-5	TRBJ2-7	few	-	14	TGTGCCAGCATGTTGACGTCGGGGGCAGGGCTCCAGTACTTC	CASMLTSGAGLQYF
TRBV7-8	TRBJ2-1	-	TRBD2	19	TGTGCCAGCAGCTTCCCCATGAGCGGGAGCCTAAACTCGGGGAATGAGCAGTTCTTC	CASSFPMSGSLNSGNEQFF
TRBV20-1	TRBJ2-5	-	TRBD2	14	TGCAGTGCAACGGCTAGCGGGTACCAAGAGACCCAGTACTTC	CSATASGYQETQYF
TRBV10-2	TRBJ2-1	few	-	13	TGCGCCAGCAGTAAACAGGGTTCGGGTGAGCAGTTCTTC	CASSKQGSGEQFF
TRBV12-3/TRBV12-4	TRBJ2-1	-	TRBD1	13	TGTGCCAGCAGCGGACAGGTGGAGGATGAGCAGTTCTTC	CASSGQVEDEQFF
TRBV4-2	TRBJ2-1	many	TRBD1	15	TGTGCCAGCAGCCAGGAACAGACAGGGATCGGGGAGCAGTTCTTC	CASSQEQTGIGEQFF
TRBV9	TRBJ2-5	-	-	13	TGTGCCAGCAGCGTAGAGGAAGGGGGGACCTCGTACTTC	CASSVEEGGTSYF
TRBV14	TRBJ1-2	few	TRBD1	13	TGTGCCAGCAGCCTAACGTGGACAGGAGGCTACACCTTC	CASSLTWTGGYTF
TRBV5-1	TRBJ2-3	-	-	14	TGCGCCAGCAGCTTGGGAAGGTCCGCAGATACGCAGTATTTT	CASSLGRSADTQYF
TRBV5-5	TRBJ1-1	few	-	14	TGTGCCAGCAGCTTGGGCCGATTGGGCACTGAAGCTTTCTTT	CASSLGRLGTEAFF
TRBV7-3	TRBJ2-7	few	-	14	TGTGCCAGCAGCATCGGGAGCGGTCCCTACGAGCAGTACTTC	CASSIGSGPYEQYF
TRBV6-2/TRBV6-3	TRBJ2-2	-	-	13	TGTGCCAGTTTCAAATTGGGTACCGGGGAGCTGTTTTTT	CASFKLGTGELFF
TRBV7-6	TRBJ2-5	few	TRBD1	17	TGTGCCAGCAGCTTAGATCCCGGGACAGGGGTAAAAGAGACCCAGTACTTC	CASSLDPGTGVKETQYF
TRBV20-1	TRBJ2-5	-	-	14	TGCAGTACCGACGTGTTGGGGGATTGGGAGACCCAGTACTTC	CSTDVLGDWETQYF
TRBV24-1	TRBJ2-1	-	TRBD2	16	TGTGCCACCAGTGGCTATCTAGCGGCAGCTGGGAATGAGCAGTTCTTC	CATSGYLAAAGNEQFF
TRBV15	TRBJ2-1	few	TRBD2	15	TGTGCCACCAGCCCTGGTAGCGGGAGATACAATGAGCAGTTCTTC	CATSPGSGRYNEQFF
TRBV9	TRBJ2-7	few	TRBD2	15	TGTGCCAGCAGCGCTTCAAGCGGGAGGCACTACGAGCAGTACTTC	CASSASSGRHYEQYF
TRBV24-1	TRBJ2-1	-	TRBD1	15	TGTGCCACCAGTGGGACAGGCAGCTCCTACAATGAGCAGTTCTTC	CATSGTGSSYNEQFF
TRBV3-1	TRBJ2-4	-	TRBD2	15	TGTGCCAGCAGCTTCTCGCGGGAGATCAAAAACATTCAGTACTTC	CASSFSREIKNIQYF
TRBV7-9	TRBJ2-2	few	-	14	TGTGCCAGCAGCGTGCGGGAGAACACCGGGGAGCTGTTTTTT	CASSVRENTGELFF
TRBV12-3/TRBV12-4	TRBJ1-4	few	-	15	TGTGCCAGCAGTTCAATTTACCACCGGTATCAAAAACTGTTTTTT	CASSSIYHRYQKLFF
TRBV7-6	TRBJ2-1	many	-	13	TGTGCCAGCAGCGAAGGATTAGCCGTTGAGCAGTTCTTC	CASSEGLAVEQFF
TRBV2	TRBJ1-4	-	TRBD1	14	TGTGCCAGCAGTACCCGGGACAGCGTTCGAAAACTGTTTTTT	CASSTRDSVRKLFF
TRBV23-1	TRBJ2-2	few	-	16	TGCGCCAGCAGTCAATCTCTGGGACAGAACACCGGGGAGCTGTTTTTT	CASSQSLGQNTGELFF
TRBV7-9	TRBJ2-7	-	-	14	TGTGCCAGCAGTAATTTTCAGGGTTGGGACGAGCAGTACTTC	CASSNFQGWDEQYF
TRBV12-3/TRBV12-4	TRBJ2-1	few	-	16	TGTGCCAGCAGCCGACGCCCCGCAAGCTCCTACAATGAGCAGTTCTTC	CASSRRPASSYNEQFF
TRBV5-6	TRBJ1-6	many	-	15	TGTGCCAGCAGCTTGATACAGGGTGGTAATTCACCCCTCCACTTT	CASSLIQGGNSPLHF
TRBV20-1	TRBJ2-5	few	TRBD2	14	TGCAGTGCTCTTCGCGGGAGGGGACAAGAGACCCAGTACTTC	CSALRGRGQETQYF
TRBV21-1	TRBJ2-5	few	-	18	TGTGCCAGCAGCAAAGTTGGTAGCGGGAGGCCTACCGAAGAGACCCAGTACTTC	CASSKVGSGRPTEETQYF
TRBV12-3/TRBV12-4	TRBJ2-7	few	TRBD1	12	TGTGCCAGCAGTTCCGGACGGGACAGGCAGTACTTC	CASSSGRDRQYF
TRBV7-6	TRBJ2-5	few	TRBD1	14	TGTGCCAGCAGCCCAGGGGGCTGGGTAGAGACCCAGTACTTC	CASSPGGWVETQYF
TRBV6-1	TRBJ1-1	few	-	15	TGTGCCAGCAGTCCGGACAGCGGTCGCCTAGCGGGAGCTTTCTTT	CASSPDSGRLAGAFF
TRBV5-1	TRBJ2-5	few	-	15	TGCGCCAGCAGCTTTGGGGCAGGACCCCAAGAGACCCAGTACTTC	CASSFGAGPQETQYF
TRBV5-4	TRBJ2-1	-	-	14	TGTGCCAGCAGCAGGATGACGGATCCGGGTGAGCAGTTCTTC	CASSRMTDPGEQFF
TRBV6-1	TRBJ2-7	-	TRBD2	15	TGTGCCAGCACCCTTGGACTAGCGGGAATCCACGAGCAGTACTTC	CASTLGLAGIHEQYF
TRBV5-4	TRBJ2-2	few	TRBD1	16	TGTGCCAGCAGCTTAGCGGACAGGCGGTTCACCGGGGAGCTGTTTTTT	CASSLADRRFTGELFF
TRBV20-1	TRBJ2-6	-	-	13	TGCAGTGCTAGACCTACAGGGTATCACGTCCTGACTTTC	CSARPTGYHVLTF
TRBV20-1	TRBJ2-1	few	TRBD2	17	TGCAGTGCTAGAGTTCTTGGGACTAGCGTTTCCTACAATGAGCAGTTCTTC	CSARVLGTSVSYNEQFF
TRBV7-9	TRBJ2-7	many	-	14	TGTGCCACCGACCCCGGGAAGGCCCTGGGGGAGCAGTACTTC	CATDPGKALGEQYF
TRBV11-2	TRBJ2-1	-	TRBD2	15	TGTGCCAGCAGCTCCGGGACTATGGGGCGCGGGGAGCAGTTCTTC	CASSSGTMGRGEQFF
TRBV18	TRBJ2-7	-	TRBD1	14	TGTGCCACCATGGAGGGACAGGGGCTCAGCGAGCAGTACTTC	CATMEGQGLSEQYF
TRBV10-3	TRBJ1-5	-	-	13	TGTGCCTCCCGGGGAGGGTTGGATCAGCCCCAGCATTTT	CASRGGLDQPQHF
TRBV29-1	TRBJ2-5	-	TRBD2	18	TGCAGCGTGCAGGGGGGACTAGCGGGGCTAAAATCCCAAGAGACCCAGTACTTC	CSVQGGLAGLKSQETQYF
TRBV7-2	TRBJ1-5	few	TRBD1	15	TGTGCCAGCAGCTACCAACAGGGGGCAAGACAGCCCCAGCATTTT	CASSYQQGARQPQHF